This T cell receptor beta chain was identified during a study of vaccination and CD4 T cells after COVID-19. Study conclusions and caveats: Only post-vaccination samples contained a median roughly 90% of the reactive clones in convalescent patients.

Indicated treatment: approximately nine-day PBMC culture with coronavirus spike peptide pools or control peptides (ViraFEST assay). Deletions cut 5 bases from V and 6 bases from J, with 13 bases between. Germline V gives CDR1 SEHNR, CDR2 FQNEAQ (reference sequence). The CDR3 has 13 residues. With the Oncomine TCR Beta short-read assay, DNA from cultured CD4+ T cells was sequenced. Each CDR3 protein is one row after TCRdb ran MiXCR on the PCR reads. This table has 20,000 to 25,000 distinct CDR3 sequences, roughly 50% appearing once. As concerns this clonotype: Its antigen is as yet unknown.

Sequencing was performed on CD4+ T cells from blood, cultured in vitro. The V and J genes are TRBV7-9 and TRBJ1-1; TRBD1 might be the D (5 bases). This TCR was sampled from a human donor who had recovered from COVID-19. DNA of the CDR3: TGTGCCAGCAGCGAGAGGGGAACCTCTGAAGCTTTCTTT. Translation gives CASSERGTSEAFF.